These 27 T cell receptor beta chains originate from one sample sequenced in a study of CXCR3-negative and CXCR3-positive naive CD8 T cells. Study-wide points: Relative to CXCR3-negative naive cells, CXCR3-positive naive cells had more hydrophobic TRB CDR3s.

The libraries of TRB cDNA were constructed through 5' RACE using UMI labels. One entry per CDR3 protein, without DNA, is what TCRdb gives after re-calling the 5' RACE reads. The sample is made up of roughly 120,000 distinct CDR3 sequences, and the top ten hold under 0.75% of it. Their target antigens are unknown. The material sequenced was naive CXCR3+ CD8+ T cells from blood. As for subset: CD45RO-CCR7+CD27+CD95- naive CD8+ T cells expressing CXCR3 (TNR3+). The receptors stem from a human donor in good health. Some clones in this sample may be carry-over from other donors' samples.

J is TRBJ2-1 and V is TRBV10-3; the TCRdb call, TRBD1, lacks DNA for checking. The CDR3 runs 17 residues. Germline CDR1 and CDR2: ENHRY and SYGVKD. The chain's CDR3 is CAISEPPYKETYNEQFF.

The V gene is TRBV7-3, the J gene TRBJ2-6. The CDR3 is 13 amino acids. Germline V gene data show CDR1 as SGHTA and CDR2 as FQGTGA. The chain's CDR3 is CASRNSGANVLTF. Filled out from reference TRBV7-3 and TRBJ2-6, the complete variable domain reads GAGVSQTPSNKVTEKGKYVELRCDPISGHTALYWYRQSLGQGPEFLIYFQGTGAADDSGLPNDRFFAVRPEGSVSTLKIQRTERGDSAVYLCASRNSGANVLTFGAGSRLTVL.

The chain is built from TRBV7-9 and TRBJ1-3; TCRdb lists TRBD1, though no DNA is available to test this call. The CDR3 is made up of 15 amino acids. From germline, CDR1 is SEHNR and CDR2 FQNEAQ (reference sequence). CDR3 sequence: CASSGQGSSGNTIYF.

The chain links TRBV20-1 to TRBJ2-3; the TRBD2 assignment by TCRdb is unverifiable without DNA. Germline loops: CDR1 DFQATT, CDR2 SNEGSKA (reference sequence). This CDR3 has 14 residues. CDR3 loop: CSAQRDLRFDTQYF.

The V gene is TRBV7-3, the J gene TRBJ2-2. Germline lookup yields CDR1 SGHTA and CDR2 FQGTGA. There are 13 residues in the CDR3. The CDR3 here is CASSLEDTGELFF.

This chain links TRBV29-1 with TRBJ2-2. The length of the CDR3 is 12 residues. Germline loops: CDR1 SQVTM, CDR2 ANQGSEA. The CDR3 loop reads CSALGDTGELFF.

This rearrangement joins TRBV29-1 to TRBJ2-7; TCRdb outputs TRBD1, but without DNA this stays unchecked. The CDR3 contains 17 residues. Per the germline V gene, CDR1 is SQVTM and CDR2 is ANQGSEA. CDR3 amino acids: CSVEERWGTGSSYEQYF.

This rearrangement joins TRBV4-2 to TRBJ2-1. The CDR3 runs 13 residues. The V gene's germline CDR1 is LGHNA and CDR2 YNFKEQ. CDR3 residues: CASSPGTSNEQFF.

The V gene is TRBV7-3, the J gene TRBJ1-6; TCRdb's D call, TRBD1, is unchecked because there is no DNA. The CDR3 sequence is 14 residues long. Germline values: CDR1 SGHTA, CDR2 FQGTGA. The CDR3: CASSFGGTNSPLHF.

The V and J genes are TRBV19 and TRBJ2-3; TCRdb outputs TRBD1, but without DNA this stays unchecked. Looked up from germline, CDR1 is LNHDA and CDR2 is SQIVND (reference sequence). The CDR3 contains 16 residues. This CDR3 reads CASSPLPGQGTDTQYF.

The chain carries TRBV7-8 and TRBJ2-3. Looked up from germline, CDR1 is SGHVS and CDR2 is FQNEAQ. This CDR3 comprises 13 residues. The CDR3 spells CASSVSAADTQYF.

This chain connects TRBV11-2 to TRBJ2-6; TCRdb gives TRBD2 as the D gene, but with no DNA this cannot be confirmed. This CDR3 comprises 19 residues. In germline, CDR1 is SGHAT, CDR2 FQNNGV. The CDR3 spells CASSSAVGSPKSGANVLTF.

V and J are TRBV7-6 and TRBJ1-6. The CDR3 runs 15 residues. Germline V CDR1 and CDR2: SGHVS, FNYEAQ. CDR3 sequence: CASSPEGEANSPLHF.

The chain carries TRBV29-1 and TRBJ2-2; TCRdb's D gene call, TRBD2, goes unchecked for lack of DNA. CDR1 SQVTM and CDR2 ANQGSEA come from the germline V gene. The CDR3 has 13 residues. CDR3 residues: CSVSGVLTGELFF.

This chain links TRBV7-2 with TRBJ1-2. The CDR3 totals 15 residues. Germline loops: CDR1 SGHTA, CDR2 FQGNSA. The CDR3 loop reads CASSLEGTDLYGYTF. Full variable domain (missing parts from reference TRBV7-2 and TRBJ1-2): GAGVSQSPSNKVTEKGKDVELRCDPISGHTALYWYRQSLGQGLEFLIYFQGNSAPDKSGLPSDRFSAERTGGSVSTLTIQRTQQEDSAVYLCASSLEGTDLYGYTFGSGTRLTVV.

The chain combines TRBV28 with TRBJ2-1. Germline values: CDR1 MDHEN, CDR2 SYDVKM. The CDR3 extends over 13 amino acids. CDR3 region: CASTQDSYNEQFF.

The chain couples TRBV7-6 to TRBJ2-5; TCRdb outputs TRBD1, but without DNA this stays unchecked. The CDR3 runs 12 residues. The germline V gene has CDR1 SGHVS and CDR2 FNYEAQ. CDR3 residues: CASRDRGETQYF. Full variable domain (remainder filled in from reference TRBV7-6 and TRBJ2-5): GAGVSQSPRYKVTKRGQDVALRCDPISGHVSLYWYRQALGQGPEFLTYFNYEAQQDKSGLPNDRFSAERPEGSISTLTIQRTEQRDSAMYRCASRDRGETQYFGPGTRLLVL.

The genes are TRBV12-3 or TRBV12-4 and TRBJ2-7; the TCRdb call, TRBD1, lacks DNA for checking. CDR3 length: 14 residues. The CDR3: CASNPRGGDYEQYF.

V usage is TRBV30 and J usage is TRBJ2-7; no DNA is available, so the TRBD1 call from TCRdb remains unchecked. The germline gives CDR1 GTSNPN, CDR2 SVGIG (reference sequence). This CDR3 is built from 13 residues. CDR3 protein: CAWSVVDTYEQYF.

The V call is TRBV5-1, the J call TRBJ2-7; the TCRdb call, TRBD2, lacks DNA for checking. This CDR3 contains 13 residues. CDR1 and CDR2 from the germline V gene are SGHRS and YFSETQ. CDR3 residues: CASRGTSGYEQYF.

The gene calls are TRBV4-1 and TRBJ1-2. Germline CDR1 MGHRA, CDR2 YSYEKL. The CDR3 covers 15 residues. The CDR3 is CASSQEALALYGYTF.

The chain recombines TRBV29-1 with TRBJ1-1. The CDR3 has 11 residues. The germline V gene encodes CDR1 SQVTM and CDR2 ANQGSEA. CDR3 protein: CSVDGDTEAFF.

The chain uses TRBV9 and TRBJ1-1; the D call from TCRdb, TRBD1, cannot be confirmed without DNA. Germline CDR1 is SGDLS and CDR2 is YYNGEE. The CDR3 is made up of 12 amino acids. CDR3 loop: CASSVGGPEAFF.

The CDR3 sequence: CASSLGGGSGEQYF. This chain links TRBV12-3 or TRBV12-4 with TRBJ2-7; the TCRdb call, TRBD1, lacks DNA for checking. The length of the CDR3 is 14 residues.

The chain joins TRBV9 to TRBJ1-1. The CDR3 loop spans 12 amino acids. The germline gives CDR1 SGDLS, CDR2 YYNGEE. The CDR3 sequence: CASSDLNTEAFF.

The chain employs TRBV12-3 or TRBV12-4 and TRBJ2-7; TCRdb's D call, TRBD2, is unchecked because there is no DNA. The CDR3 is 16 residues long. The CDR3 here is CASSLGESGPTYEQYF.

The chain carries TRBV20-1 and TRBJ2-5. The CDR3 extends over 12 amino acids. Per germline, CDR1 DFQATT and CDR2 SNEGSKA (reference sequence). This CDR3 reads CSARDSAETQYF.